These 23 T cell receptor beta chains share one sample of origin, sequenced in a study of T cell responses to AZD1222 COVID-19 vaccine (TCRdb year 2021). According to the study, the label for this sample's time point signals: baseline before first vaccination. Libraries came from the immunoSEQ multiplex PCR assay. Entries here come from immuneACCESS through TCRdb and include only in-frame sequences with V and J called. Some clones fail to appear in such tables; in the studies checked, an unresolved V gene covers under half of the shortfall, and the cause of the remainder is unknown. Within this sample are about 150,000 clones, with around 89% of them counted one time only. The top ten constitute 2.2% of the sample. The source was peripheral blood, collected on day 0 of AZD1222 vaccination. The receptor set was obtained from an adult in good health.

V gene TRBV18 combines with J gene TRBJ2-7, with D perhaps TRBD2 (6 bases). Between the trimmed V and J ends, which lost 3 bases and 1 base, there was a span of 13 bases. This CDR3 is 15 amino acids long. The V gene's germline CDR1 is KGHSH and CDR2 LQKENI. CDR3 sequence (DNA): TGTGCCAGCTCACCCATGGCAGGAGGGTCCTACGAGCAGTACTTC. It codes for CASSPMAGGSYEQYF.

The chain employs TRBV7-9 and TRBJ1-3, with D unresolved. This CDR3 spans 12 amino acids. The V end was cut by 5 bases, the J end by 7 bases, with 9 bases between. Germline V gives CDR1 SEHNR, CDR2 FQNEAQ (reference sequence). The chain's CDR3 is CASSLVPNTIYF. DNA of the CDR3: TGTGCCAGCAGCCTTGTCCCTAACACCATATATTTT. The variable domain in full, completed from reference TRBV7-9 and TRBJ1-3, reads DTGVSQNPRHKITKRGQNVTFRCDPISEHNRLYWYRQTLGQGPEFLTYFQNEAQLEKSRLLSDRFSAERPKGSFSTLEIQRTEQGDSAMYLCASSLVPNTIYFGEGSWLTVV.

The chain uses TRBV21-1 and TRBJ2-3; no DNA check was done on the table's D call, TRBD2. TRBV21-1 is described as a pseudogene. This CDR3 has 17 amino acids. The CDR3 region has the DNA TGTGCCAGCAGCAATACTGGACTAGATAAAGGAGCAGATACGCAGTATTTT. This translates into CASSNTGLDKGADTQYF.

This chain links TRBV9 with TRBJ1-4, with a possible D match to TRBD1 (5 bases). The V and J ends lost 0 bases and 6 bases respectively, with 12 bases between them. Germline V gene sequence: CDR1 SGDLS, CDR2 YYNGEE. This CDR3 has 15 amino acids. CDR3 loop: CASSVGKGNDEKLFF. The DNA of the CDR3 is TGTGCCAGCAGCGTAGGAAAGGGGAATGATGAAAAACTGTTTTTT.

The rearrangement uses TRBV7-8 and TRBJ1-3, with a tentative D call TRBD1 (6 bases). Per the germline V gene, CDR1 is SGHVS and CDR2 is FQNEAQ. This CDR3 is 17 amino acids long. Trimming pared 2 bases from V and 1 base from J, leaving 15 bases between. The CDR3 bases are TGTGCCAGCAGCTTACAGGGGCAGGCGCGTTCTGGAAACACCATATATTTT. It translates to CASSLQGQARSGNTIYF.

CDR3 sequence: CASSALAYEQYF. The CDR3 DNA reads as TGTGCCAGCAGTGCACTAGCTTACGAGCAGTACTTC. The chain joins TRBV12-3 or TRBV12-4 to TRBJ2-7, with TRBD2 as a possible D gene (6 bases). V was pared by 5 bases and J by 4 bases, with 9 bases between. The CDR3 runs to 12 residues.

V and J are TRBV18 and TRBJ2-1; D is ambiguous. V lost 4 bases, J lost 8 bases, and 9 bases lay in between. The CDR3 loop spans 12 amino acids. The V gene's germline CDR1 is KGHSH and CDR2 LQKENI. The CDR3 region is CASSLVSDEQFF. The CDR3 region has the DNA TGTGCCAGCTCACTGGTAAGCGATGAGCAGTTCTTC. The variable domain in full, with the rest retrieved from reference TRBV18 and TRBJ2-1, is NAGVMQNPRHLVRRRGQEARLRCSPMKGHSHVYWYRQLPEEGLKFMVYLQKENIIDESGMPKERFSAEFPKEGPSILRIQQVVRGDSAAYFCASSLVSDEQFFGPGTRLTVL.

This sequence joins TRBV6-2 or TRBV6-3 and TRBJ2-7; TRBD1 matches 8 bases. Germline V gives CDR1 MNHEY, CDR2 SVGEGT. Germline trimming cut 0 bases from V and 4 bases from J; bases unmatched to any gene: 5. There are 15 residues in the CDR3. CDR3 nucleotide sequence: TGTGCCAGCAGTTACTCGAGCAGGGGGCAATACGAGCAGTACTTC. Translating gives CASSYSSRGQYEQYF.

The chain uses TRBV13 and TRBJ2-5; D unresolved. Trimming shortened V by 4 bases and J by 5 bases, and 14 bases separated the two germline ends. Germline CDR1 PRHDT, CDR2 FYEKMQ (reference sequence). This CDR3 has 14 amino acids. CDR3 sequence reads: CASSSPMVQETQYF. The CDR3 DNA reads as TGTGCCAGCAGCTCCCCTATGGTCCAGGAGACCCAGTACTTC.

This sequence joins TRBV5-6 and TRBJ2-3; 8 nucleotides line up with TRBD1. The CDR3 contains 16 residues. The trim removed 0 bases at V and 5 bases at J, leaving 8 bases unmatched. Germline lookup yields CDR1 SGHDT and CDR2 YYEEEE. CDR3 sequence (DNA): TGTGCCAGCAGCTTGGGGACAGGGCGGTCCGGAGATACGCAGTATTTT. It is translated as CASSLGTGRSGDTQYF.

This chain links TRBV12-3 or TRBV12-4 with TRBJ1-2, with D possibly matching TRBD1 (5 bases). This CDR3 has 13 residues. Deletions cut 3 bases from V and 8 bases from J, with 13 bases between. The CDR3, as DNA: TGTGCCAGCAGTTTCATCGGGGGAGCAGGCTACACCTTC. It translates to CASSFIGGAGYTF.

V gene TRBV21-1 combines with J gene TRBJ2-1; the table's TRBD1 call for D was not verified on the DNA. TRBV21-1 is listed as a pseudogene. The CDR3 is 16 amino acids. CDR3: CASNKTWGQGGNEQFF. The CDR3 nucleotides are TGTGCCAGCAACAAGACCTGGGGACAGGGCGGCAATGAGCAGTTCTTC.

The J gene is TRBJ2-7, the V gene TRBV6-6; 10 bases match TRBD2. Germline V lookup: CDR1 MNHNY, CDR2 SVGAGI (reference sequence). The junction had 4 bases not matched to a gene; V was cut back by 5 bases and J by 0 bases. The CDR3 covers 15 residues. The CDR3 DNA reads TGTGCCAGCAGTGGTTCTAGCGGGAGCTCCTACGAGCAGTACTTC. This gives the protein CASSGSSGSSYEQYF.

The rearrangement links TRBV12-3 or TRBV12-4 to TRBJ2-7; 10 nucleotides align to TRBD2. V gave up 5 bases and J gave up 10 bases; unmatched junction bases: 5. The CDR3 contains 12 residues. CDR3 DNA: TGTGCCAGCAGTGGTGGGACTAGCGAACAGTACTTC. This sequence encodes CASSGGTSEQYF.

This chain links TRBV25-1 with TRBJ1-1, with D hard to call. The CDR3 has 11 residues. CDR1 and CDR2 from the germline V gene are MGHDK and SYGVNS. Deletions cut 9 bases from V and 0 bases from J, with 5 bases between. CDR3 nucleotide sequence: TGTGCCAGTTATATGAACACTGAAGCTTTCTTT. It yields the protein CASYMNTEAFF.

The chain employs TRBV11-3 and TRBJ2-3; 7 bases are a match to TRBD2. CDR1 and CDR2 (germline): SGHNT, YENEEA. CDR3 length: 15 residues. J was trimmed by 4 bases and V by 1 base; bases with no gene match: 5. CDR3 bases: TGTGCCAGCAGCTTAGGTGGGAGGGCTGCAGATACGCAGTATTTT. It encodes CASSLGGRAADTQYF. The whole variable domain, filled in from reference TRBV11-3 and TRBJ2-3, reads EAGVVQSPRYKIIEKKQPVAFWCNPISGHNTLYWYLQNLGQGPELLIRYENEEAVDDSQLPKDRFSAERLKGVDSTLKIQPAELGDSAVYLCASSLGGRAADTQYFGPGTRLTVL.

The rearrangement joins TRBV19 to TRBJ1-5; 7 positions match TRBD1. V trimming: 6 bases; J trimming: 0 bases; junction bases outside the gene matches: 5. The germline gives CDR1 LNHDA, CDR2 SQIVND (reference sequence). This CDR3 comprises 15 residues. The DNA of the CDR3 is TGTGCCAGTAGGGGGGACAGCTATAGCAATCAGCCCCAGCATTTT. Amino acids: CASRGDSYSNQPQHF.

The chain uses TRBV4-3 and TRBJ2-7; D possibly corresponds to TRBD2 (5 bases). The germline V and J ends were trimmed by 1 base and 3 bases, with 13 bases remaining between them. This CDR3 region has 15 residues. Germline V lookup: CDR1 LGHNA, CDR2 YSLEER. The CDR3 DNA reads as TGCGCCAGCAGCCAAGGTCGGGGAAGTTTCTACGAGCAGTACTTC. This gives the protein CASSQGRGSFYEQYF.

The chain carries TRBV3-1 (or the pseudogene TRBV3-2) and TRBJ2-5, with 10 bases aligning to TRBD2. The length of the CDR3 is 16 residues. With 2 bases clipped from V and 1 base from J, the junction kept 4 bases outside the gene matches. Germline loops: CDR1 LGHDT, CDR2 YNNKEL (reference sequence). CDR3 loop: CASSQMGLASQETQYF. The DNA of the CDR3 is TGTGCCAGCAGCCAAATGGGACTAGCGTCCCAAGAGACCCAGTACTTC.

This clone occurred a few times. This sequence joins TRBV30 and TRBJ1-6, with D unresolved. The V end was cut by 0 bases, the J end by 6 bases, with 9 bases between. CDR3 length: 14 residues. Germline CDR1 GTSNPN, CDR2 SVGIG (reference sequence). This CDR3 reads CAWSVEGINSPLHF. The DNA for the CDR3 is TGTGCCTGGAGTGTCGAAGGGATTAATTCACCCCTCCACTTT.

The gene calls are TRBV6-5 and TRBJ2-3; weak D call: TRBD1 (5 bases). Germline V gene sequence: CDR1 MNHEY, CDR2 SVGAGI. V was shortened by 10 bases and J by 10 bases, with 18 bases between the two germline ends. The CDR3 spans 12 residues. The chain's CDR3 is CATTDTRGAQYF. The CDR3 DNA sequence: TGTGCCACCACGGACACCCGTGGTGCGCAGTATTTT.

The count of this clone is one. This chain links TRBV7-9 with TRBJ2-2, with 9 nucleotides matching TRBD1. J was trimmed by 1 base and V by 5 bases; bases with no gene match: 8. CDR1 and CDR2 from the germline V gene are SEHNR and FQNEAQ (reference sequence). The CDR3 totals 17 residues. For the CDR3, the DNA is TGTGCCAGCAGCGGCGGGACAGGGATGAGGAACACCGGGGAGCTGTTTTTT. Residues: CASSGGTGMRNTGELFF.

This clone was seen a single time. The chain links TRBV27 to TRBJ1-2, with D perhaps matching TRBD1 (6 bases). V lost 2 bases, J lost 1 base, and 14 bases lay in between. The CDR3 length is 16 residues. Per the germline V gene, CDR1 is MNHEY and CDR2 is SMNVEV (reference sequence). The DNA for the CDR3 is TGTGCCAGCAGTTTAAGTCGGGGGACAATTAACTATGGCTACACCTTC. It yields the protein CASSLSRGTINYGYTF.